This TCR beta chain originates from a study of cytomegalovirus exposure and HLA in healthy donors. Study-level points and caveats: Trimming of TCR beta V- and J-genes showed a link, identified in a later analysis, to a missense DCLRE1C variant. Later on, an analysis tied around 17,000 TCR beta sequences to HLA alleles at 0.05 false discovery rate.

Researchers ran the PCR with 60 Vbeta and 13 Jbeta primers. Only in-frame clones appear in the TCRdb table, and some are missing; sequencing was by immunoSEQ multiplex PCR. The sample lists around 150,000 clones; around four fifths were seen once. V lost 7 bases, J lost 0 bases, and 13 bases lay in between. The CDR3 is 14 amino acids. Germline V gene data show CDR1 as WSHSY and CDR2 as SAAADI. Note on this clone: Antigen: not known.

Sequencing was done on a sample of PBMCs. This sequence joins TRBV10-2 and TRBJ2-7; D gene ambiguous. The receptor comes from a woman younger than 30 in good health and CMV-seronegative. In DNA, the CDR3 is TGCGCCAGCAACCCCTCTAGAGACTCCTACGAGCAGTACTTC. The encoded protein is CASNPSRDSYEQYF.